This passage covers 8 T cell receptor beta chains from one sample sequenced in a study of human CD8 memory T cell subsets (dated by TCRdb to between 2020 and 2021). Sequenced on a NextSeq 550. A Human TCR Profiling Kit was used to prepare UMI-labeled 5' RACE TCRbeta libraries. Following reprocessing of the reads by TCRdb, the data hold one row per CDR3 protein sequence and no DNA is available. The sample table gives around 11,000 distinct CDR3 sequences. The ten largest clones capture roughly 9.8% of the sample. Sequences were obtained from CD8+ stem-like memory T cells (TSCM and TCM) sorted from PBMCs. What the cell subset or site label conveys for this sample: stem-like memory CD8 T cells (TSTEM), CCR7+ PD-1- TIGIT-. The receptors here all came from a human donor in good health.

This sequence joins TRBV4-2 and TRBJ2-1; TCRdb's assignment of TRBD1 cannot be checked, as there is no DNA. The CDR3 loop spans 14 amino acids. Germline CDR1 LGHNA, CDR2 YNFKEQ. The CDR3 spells CASSQDRGLGEQFF.

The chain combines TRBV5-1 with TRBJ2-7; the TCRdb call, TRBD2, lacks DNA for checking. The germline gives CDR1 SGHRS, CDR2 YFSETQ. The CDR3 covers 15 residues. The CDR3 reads CASSFGTTLSYEQYF.

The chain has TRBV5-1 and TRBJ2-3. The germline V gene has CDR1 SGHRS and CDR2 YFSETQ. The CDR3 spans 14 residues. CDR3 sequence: CASSLDDSTDTQYF.

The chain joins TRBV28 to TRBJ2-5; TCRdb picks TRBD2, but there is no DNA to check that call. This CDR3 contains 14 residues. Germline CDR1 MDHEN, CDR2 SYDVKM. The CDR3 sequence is CASSFLSGEETQYF.

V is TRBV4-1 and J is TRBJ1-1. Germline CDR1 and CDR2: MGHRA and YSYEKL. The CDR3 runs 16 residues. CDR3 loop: CASSQEETNMNTEAFF.

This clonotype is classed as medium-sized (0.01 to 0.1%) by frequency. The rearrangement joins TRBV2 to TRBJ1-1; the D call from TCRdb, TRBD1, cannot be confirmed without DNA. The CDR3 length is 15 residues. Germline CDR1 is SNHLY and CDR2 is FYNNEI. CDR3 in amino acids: CASSRSVYRAGEAFF. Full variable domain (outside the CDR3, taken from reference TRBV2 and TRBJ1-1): EPEVTQTPSHQVTQMGQEVILRCVPISNHLYFYWYRQILGQKVEFLVSFYNNEISEKSEIFDDQFSVERPDGSNFTLKIRSTKLEDSAMYFCASSRSVYRAGEAFFGQGTRLTVV.

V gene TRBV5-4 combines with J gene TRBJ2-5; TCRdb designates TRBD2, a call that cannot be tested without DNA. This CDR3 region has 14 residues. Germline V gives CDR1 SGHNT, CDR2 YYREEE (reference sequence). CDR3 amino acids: CASSLKLGQETQYF.

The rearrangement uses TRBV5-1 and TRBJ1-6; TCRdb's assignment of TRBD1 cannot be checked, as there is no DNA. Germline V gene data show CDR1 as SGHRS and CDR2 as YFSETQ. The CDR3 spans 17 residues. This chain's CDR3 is CASSLDDSGQGNSPLHF.